The rows below give T cell receptor beta chains drawn from one sample of a study of blood T cell repertoires in COVID-19. Only in-frame clones appear in the TCRdb table, and some are missing; sequencing was by immunoSEQ multiplex PCR. The data contain roughly 290,000 clones, 80% to 90% of them seen just once; the ten biggest clones take up about 4.1%. Sequenced material: PBMCs or T cells enriched from blood (not recorded which). The receptor source for this set is a woman aged 30 to 39 who had recovered from COVID-19. Each CDR3 is given with its conserved first and last residue. The D gene is left open where the match is weak. Size values are once, few and many counts, or a class for expanded clones, and some rows have none.

TGTGCCAGTAGTGCCCGGACAGGGGGAGGCGAGACCCAGTACTTC CASSARTGGGETQYF TRBJ2-5 TRBD1 once TRBV19
TGTGCCAGCAGCCACCTTTCGGGACAGAACAATTCACCCCTCCACTTT CASSHLSGQNNSPLHF TRBJ1-6 TRBD1 - TRBV4-2
TGTGCCAGCTTAACCGGGACAGCCATCTACGAGCAGTACTTC CASLTGTAIYEQYF TRBJ2-7 TRBD1 - TRBV6-5
TGTGCCAGCAGCTTAACTCCTCCGAGACAGGGGTCGACTTCGTTCTTC CASSLTPPRQGSTSFF TRBJ2-1 TRBD1 - TRBV7-3
TGTGCCTGGGAGGGGGGGTCAGGCTACGAGCAGTACTTC CAWEGGSGYEQYF TRBJ2-7 - - TRBV30
TGTGCCAGCAGCTTATTCCCCTCCAATCAGCCCCAGCATTTT CASSLFPSNQPQHF TRBJ1-5 - - TRBV7-2
TGTGCCAGCAGTTATTCCGGCAATGAGCAGTTCTTC CASSYSGNEQFF TRBJ2-1 - - TRBV6-5
TGTGCCAGTAGAAACAACCAACCGACTAGCGGGGGGGCAAATGAGCAGTTCTTC CASRNNQPTSGGANEQFF TRBJ2-1 TRBD2 - TRBV19
TGTGCCAGCAGCAAAGCGCCGACTAGCGGGAGCCCCGAGCAGTACTTC CASSKAPTSGSPEQYF TRBJ2-7 - - TRBV21-1
TGTGCCAGCTCACAGGGAATTCGACGGGAGGCCGCCACCGGGGAGCTGTTTTTT CASSQGIRREAATGELFF TRBJ2-2 TRBD2 - TRBV18
TGTGCCAGCAGCTTTGGCCGGGGACAGGCACACTATGGCTACACCTTC CASSFGRGQAHYGYTF TRBJ1-2 TRBD1 - TRBV2
TGTGCCAGCAGAAAGGGGCAGGGGGCAAACTATGGCTACACCTTC CASRKGQGANYGYTF TRBJ1-2 TRBD1 - TRBV27
TGTGCCACCCTGCGGGGACAGTTCAGTGGTGAAGCTTTCTTT CATLRGQFSGEAFF TRBJ1-1 TRBD1 - TRBV6-5